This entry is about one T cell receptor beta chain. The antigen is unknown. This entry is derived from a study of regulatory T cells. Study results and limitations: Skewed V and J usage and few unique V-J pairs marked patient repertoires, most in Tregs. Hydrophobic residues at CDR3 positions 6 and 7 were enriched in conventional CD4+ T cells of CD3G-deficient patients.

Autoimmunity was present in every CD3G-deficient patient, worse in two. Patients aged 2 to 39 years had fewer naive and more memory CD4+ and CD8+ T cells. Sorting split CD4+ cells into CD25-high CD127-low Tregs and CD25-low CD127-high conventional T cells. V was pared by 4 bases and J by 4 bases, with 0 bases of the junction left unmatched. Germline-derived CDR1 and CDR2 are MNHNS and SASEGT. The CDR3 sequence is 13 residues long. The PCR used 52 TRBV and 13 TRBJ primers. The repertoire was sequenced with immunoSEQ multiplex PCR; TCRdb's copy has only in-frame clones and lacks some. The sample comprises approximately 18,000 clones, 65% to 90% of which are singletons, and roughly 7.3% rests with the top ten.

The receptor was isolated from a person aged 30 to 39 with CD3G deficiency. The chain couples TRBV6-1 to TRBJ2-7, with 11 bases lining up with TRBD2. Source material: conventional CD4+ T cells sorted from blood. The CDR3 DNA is TGTGCCAGCAGTGTAGCGGGAGGGTACGAGCAGTACTTC. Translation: CASSVAGGYEQYF.